This T cell receptor (beta chain) stems from a study of T cell repertoires in cytomegalovirus infection. Study summary: Selection of CMV epitopes for the study included recently identified HLA-C-restricted and well-studied HLA-B-restricted ones. Through public TCR beta signatures, both CMV infection and matching HLA type were indicated.

Findings and limits, study-wide: What dominated the ex vivo response were HLA-C-restricted CMV-specific TCR beta clonotypes. The cumulative frequency of public TCR beta families identified carriers of CMV plus the relevant HLA.

Details on this clonotype: The antigen is not known. An end of the junction does not agree with germline; a read error may underlie this.

TCRdb called the reads again in MiXCR, with one record for every CDR3 protein. This table has hundreds of thousands of distinct CDR3 sequences, around 35% appearing once. The CDR3 totals 12 residues. Sequenced material: cultured PBMCs, taken from culture after CMV antigen stimulation. This rearrangement joins TRBV5-3 to TRBJ2-1; 7 positions match TRBD2. TRBV5-3 is marked as an open reading frame, function uncertain. The clonotype originates from a human donor in good health (CMV status not recorded). Some clones in this sample may be carry-over from other donors' samples. CDR3 sequence (DNA): TGTGCCAGCAGCTTGGGGGGGGTAGGGCGGTTCTTC. This codes for CASSLGGVGRFF.